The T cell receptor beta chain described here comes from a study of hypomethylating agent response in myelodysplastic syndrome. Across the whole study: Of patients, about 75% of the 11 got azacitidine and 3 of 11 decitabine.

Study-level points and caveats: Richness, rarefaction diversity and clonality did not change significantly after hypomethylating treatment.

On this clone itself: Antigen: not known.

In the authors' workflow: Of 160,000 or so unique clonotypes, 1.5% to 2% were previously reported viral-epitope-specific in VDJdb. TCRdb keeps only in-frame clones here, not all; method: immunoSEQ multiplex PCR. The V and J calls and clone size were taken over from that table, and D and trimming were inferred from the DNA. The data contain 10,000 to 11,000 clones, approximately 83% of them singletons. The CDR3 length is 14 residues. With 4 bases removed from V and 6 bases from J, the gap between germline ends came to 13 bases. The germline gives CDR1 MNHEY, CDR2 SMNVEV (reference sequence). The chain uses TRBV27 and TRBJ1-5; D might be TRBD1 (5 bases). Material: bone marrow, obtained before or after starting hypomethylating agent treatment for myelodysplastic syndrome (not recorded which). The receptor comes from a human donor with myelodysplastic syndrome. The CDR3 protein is CASSSRVLSQPQHF. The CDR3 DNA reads TGTGCCAGCAGTTCCAGGGTATTGAGTCAGCCCCAGCATTTT.